This T cell receptor (beta chain) was captured by sequencing in a study of T cells in Graves' hyperthyroidism and ophthalmopathy. Background on the study: Before treatment of any kind, peripheral blood was taken at initial diagnosis.

The TCR beta CDR3 regions underwent amplification using RNA transcripts as the source. HTBI primers were employed in a first-round RT-PCR of the TCR CDR3. Each CDR3 protein is one row after TCRdb ran MiXCR on the multiplex PCR reads. Here the sample spans roughly 57,000 distinct CDR3 sequences, around 53% being singletons. Study results and limitations: Blood samples included most of the expanded thyroid clonotypes exceeding 0.001. Ophthalmopathy and stable hyperthyroidism were separated by a 13 V-J model. It was a median roughly six months before onset that the model predicted ophthalmopathy.

Of note for this clonotype: Its specificity is not known.

Sequencing was done on a sample of blood. The clonotype comes from a woman aged 60-75 years with Graves' ophthalmopathy.

CDR3 loop: CASSNDKGVYYEQYF. The CDR3 DNA is TGTGCCAGCAGCAATGACAAAGGAGTTTACTACGAGCAGTACTTC. The chain combines TRBV7-9 with TRBJ2-7; D is uncertain. The germline gives CDR1 SEHNR, CDR2 FQNEAQ (reference sequence). This CDR3 region has 15 residues. Trimming cost V 5 bases and J 3 bases, with 17 bases left between them.